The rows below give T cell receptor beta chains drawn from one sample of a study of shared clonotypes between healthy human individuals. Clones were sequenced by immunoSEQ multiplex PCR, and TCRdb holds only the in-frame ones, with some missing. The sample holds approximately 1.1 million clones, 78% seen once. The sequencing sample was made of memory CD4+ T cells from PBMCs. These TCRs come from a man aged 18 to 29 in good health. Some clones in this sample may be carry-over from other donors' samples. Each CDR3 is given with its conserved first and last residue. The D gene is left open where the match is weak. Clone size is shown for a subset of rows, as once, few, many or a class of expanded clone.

DNA: TGTGCCAGCAGCCCTGGACGGCCTTCCCCCGAAGCTTTCTTT
CDR3: CASSPGRPSPEAFF
size: once
D: .
length: 14
V: TRBV5-4
J: TRBJ1-1

DNA: TGTGCCAGCAGATCCCCCGCGACCGGGGAGCTGTTTTTT
CDR3: CASRSPATGELFF
size: many
D: .
length: 13
V: TRBV28
J: TRBJ2-2

DNA: TGTGCCAGCAGCCTCAATTTAGCGGAGAACCAAGAGACCCAGTACTTC
CDR3: CASSLNLAENQETQYF
size: .
D: .
length: 16
V: TRBV4-2
J: TRBJ2-5

DNA: TGTGCCAGCAGCCCGCTAGAAGTTGGTGAGCAGTTCTTC
CDR3: CASSPLEVGEQFF
size: .
D: .
length: 13
V: TRBV7-9
J: TRBJ2-1

DNA: TGTGCCAGCAGCTTTTCTTCAGACCGGGACAGGGTAGGGAATGAGCAGTTCTTC
CDR3: CASSFSSDRDRVGNEQFF
size: .
D: TRBD1
length: 18
V: TRBV7-3
J: TRBJ2-1

DNA: TGTGCCAGCTCCCTTCGGACGGAGGCGGATACGCAGTATTTT
CDR3: CASSLRTEADTQYF
size: .
D: .
length: 14
V: TRBV18
J: TRBJ2-3

DNA: TGTGCCAGCAGCTTGTCTCAGGGGAACACTGAAGCTTTCTTT
CDR3: CASSLSQGNTEAFF
size: once
D: .
length: 14
V: TRBV7-3
J: TRBJ1-1

DNA: TGCGCCAGCAGCGTTAGCGGGCTTTCCTACAATGAGCAGTTCTTC
CDR3: CASSVSGLSYNEQFF
size: .
D: TRBD2
length: 15
V: TRBV5-1
J: TRBJ2-1

DNA: TGCGCCAGCAGCTGGGACGGGGTGGAGCAGTACTTC
CDR3: CASSWDGVEQYF
size: .
D: .
length: 12
V: TRBV5-1
J: TRBJ2-7

DNA: TGCGCCAGCAGCCAACAGGGTAACTATGGCTACACCTTC
CDR3: CASSQQGNYGYTF
size: .
D: .
length: 13
V: TRBV4-1
J: TRBJ1-2

DNA: TGTGCCAGCAGCGAAGGACTAGCGGGAGTCAATGAGCAGTTCTTC
CDR3: CASSEGLAGVNEQFF
size: few
D: TRBD2
length: 15
V: TRBV9
J: TRBJ2-1

DNA: TGTGCCAGCACCTCCAGAGGGGTACGCAATAGTAATGAGCAGTTCTTC
CDR3: CASTSRGVRNSNEQFF
size: .
D: .
length: 16
V: TRBV7-2
J: TRBJ2-1

DNA: TGTGCCAGCAGTCCTCCCAAAAGTGGCTACACCTTC
CDR3: CASSPPKSGYTF
size: .
D: .
length: 12
V: TRBV28
J: TRBJ1-2

DNA: TGTGCCAGCAGCTCCTCGGGACGGGGGAACACTGAAGCTTTCTTT
CDR3: CASSSSGRGNTEAFF
size: .
D: .
length: 15
V: TRBV7-6
J: TRBJ1-1

DNA: TGTGCCAGCAGAGACACGGGCACTGAAGCTTTCTTT
CDR3: CASRDTGTEAFF
size: few
D: .
length: 12
V: TRBV2
J: TRBJ1-1

DNA: TGTGCCAGCAGTGAAGGCGTGGGGTTCAATGAGCAGTTCTTC
CDR3: CASSEGVGFNEQFF
size: once
D: .
length: 14
V: TRBV6-1
J: TRBJ2-1

DNA: TGCGCCAGTGGGCGGGAGGGCACTGAAGCTTTCTTT
CDR3: CASGREGTEAFF
size: .
D: .
length: 12
V: TRBV4-1
J: TRBJ1-1

DNA: TGTGCCAGCAGTCTTAGCGGGAGTGCTAGCACAGATACGCAGTATTTT
CDR3: CASSLSGSASTDTQYF
size: .
D: TRBD2
length: 16
V: TRBV28
J: TRBJ2-3

DNA: TGTGCCAGCGGGACAGGCTCCTACGAGCAGTACTTC
CDR3: CASGTGSYEQYF
size: .
D: TRBD1
length: 12
V: TRBV28
J: TRBJ2-7

DNA: TGCGCCAGCAGCTTGGGACTAGCAGACTACAATGAGCAGTTCTTC
CDR3: CASSLGLADYNEQFF
size: once
D: TRBD2
length: 15
V: TRBV5-1
J: TRBJ2-1

DNA: TGTGCCAGCAGTTCCGGGGAGGGCAGAAACACCATATATTTT
CDR3: CASSSGEGRNTIYF
size: .
D: .
length: 14
V: TRBV6-1
J: TRBJ1-3

DNA: TGCAGCGCTGGTCCCGGGACAGGGACTGGGGCCAACGTCCTGACTTTC
CDR3: CSAGPGTGTGANVLTF
size: .
D: TRBD1
length: 16
V: TRBV29-1
J: TRBJ2-6

DNA: TGCAGCGTTATCGGAGGCAGGGGGGTCGATGGCTACACCTTC
CDR3: CSVIGGRGVDGYTF
size: few
D: TRBD1
length: 14
V: TRBV29-1
J: TRBJ1-2

DNA: TGCGCCAGCAGCCACCCCCGGCTAGCGGAACAGGGTAAGGCCAACGTCCTGACTTTC
CDR3: CASSHPRLAEQGKANVLTF
size: .
D: .
length: 19
V: TRBV4-1
J: TRBJ2-6

DNA: TGTGCCAGCAGCCAAGAGAGGCGGAACACAGATACGCAGTATTTT
CDR3: CASSQERRNTDTQYF
size: .
D: .
length: 15
V: TRBV4-2
J: TRBJ2-3

DNA: TGTGCCAGCAAGCGAAATTTGGGGGCCAACGTCCTGACTTTC
CDR3: CASKRNLGANVLTF
size: .
D: .
length: 14
V: TRBV6-4
J: TRBJ2-6

DNA: TGTGCCAGCAGTGTTGGGGTTGAAGCTTTCTTT
CDR3: CASSVGVEAFF
size: .
D: .
length: 11
V: TRBV2
J: TRBJ1-1

DNA: TGCGCCAGCAGCTTGGCCCCGGGGGGGACTAGCTATGGCTACACCTTC
CDR3: CASSLAPGGTSYGYTF
size: .
D: .
length: 16
V: TRBV5-1
J: TRBJ1-2